Each of the 20 T cell receptor beta chains below was sequenced from the same sample in a study of T cells in Graves' hyperthyroidism and ophthalmopathy. RNA transcripts provided the source from which TCR beta CDR3 regions were amplified. TCR CDR3 underwent first-round RT-PCR with the HTBI primer set. TCRdb called the multiplex PCR reads again in MiXCR, with one record for every CDR3 protein. This sample has 800,000 or so distinct CDR3 sequences, with 35% to 45% found just once. The sequencing input was blood. The receptors were gathered from a man aged 18 to 35 with Graves' hyperthyroidism.

V is TRBV4-3 and J is TRBJ2-5; 11 bases align to TRBD2. The J segment lost 5 bases and the V segment lost 4 bases, leaving 6 bases of the junction unmatched. CDR3 length: 15 residues. Germline CDR1 is LGHNA and CDR2 is YSLEER. The DNA of the CDR3 is TGCGCCAGCAGCCCTGATCTAGCGGGAGGCGAGACCCAGTACTTC. Its protein product is CASSPDLAGGETQYF.

CDR3 bases: TGTGCCAGCAGCGTAGAGGGGGGGTTAGAGACCCAGTACTTC. Its translation: CASSVEGGLETQYF. J is TRBJ2-5 and V is TRBV9, with D perhaps matching TRBD2 (7 bases). In germline, CDR1 is SGDLS, CDR2 YYNGEE. The CDR3 is 14 residues long. V lost 0 bases, J lost 4 bases, and 10 bases lay in between.

This clonotype was counted many times. This chain joins TRBV7-2 and TRBJ1-1; D is uncertain. The CDR3 totals 14 residues. Germline assignment: CDR1 SGHTA and CDR2 FQGNSA. Trimming removed 3 bases from V and 7 bases from J, with 15 bases in between. CDR3 amino acids: CASSFGPVRLEAFF. The CDR3 region has the DNA TGTGCCAGCAGCTTTGGGCCCGTGCGGCTTGAAGCTTTCTTT.

The rearrangement links TRBV20-1 to TRBJ1-1, with D tentatively TRBD1 (5 bases). CDR1 and CDR2 from the germline V gene are DFQATT and SNEGSKA (reference sequence). V lost 7 bases and J 2 bases, leaving 11 bases between the germline ends. This CDR3 is built from 12 residues. The CDR3 DNA follows: TGCAGTGTAAAAAGGGGAAACACTGAAGCTTTCTTT. Its protein is CSVKRGNTEAFF.

The chain combines TRBV6-5 with TRBJ1-2, with 9 bases matching TRBD1. The CDR3 has 14 residues. The J segment lost 7 bases and the V segment lost 5 bases, leaving 8 bases of the junction unmatched. Germline V gene lookup returns CDR1 MNHEY and CDR2 SVGAGI. DNA of the CDR3: TGTGCCAGCAGTGGGGACAGGGCGCGGGTTGGCTACACCTTC. This gives the protein CASSGDRARVGYTF.

Many counts were recorded for this clonotype. The J gene is TRBJ2-5, the V gene TRBV5-8; D is ambiguous. The CDR3 is made up of 12 amino acids. Deletions cut 3 bases from V and 5 bases from J, with 8 bases between. Germline lookup yields CDR1 SGHTS and CDR2 YDEGEE. The CDR3 loop is CASSSVLETQYF. In DNA form, the CDR3 reads TGTGCCAGCAGCTCGGTGCTGGAGACCCAGTACTTC.

This clonotype was counted ten times or more. V usage is TRBV5-1 and J usage is TRBJ1-2, with D uncertain. The V gene's germline CDR1 is SGHRS and CDR2 YFSETQ. The CDR3 is 12 amino acids. V was clipped by 0 bases and J by 7 bases, with 7 bases between them. CDR3: CASSLEYGGYTF. CDR3 in DNA: TGCGCCAGCAGCTTGGAGTATGGTGGCTACACCTTC.

This clonotype was seen a handful of times. This chain uses TRBV4-1 with TRBJ2-7; 9 bases map to TRBD1. The germline gives CDR1 MGHRA, CDR2 YSYEKL. V gave up 3 bases and J gave up 2 bases; unmatched junction bases: 5. This CDR3 comprises 15 residues. CDR3 nucleotide sequence: TGCGCCAGCAGCCAGACAGGACAGGGGACCTACGAGCAGTACTTC. This sequence encodes CASSQTGQGTYEQYF.

The J gene is TRBJ1-1, the V gene TRBV12-3 or TRBV12-4, with D perhaps matching TRBD1 (6 bases). The CDR3 runs to 17 residues. Trimming took 6 bases from V and 0 from J, leaving 20 bases between them. CDR3 DNA sequence: TGTGCCAGCAGCTTACAGCCCGCAGGGGTGGTGAACACTGAAGCTTTCTTT. Amino acids: CASSLQPAGVVNTEAFF.

This clonotype was detected only once. A read error may account for a junction end that differs from germline. The genes are TRBV10-3 and TRBJ1-2; 9 positions match TRBD1. CDR1 and CDR2 (germline): ENHRY, SYGVKD. The CDR3 runs 15 residues. The CDR3 DNA reads TGTGCCATCAGTGGGGGACAGGGAGGCGCGGTTGGCTGCACCTTC. This gives the protein CAISGGQGGAVGCTF.

Of note for this clonotype: The junction departs from germline at one end; a sequencing error may be responsible. The chain combines TRBV7-2 with TRBJ2-7, with D perhaps matching TRBD2 (5 bases). The germline V gene encodes CDR1 SGHTA and CDR2 FQGNSA. The CDR3 totals 11 residues. The CDR3 loop is CASSALGVQYF. The CDR3 DNA follows: TGCGCCAGCAGCGCCCTCGGGGTGCAGTACTTC.

Many counts were recorded for this clonotype. V is TRBV19 and J is TRBJ2-7, with D uncertain. The CDR3 is 13 amino acids. Germline CDR1 reads LNHDA; CDR2 reads SQIVND (reference sequence). The ends were cut back, 5 bases at V and 4 bases at J, with 12 bases in the middle. CDR3 nucleotide sequence: TGTGCCAGTAGTTCCCCCCCCGGTTACGAGCAGTACTTC. Translating gives CASSSPPGYEQYF.

This clonotype was seen only a few times. The chain couples TRBV4-1 to TRBJ2-7, with D possibly being TRBD2 (6 bases). Germline CDR1 reads MGHRA; CDR2 reads YSYEKL. Trimming cost V 4 bases and J 1 base, with 11 bases left between them. The CDR3 runs 14 residues. Here the CDR3 DNA reads TGCGCCAGCAGCCCTAGGAGGGGATCCTACGAGCAGTACTTC. Translation: CASSPRRGSYEQYF.

This clonotype was seen a few times. The chain recombines TRBV14 with TRBJ2-7; D is possibly TRBD1 or TRBD2 (6 bases each). Germline CDR1 SGHDN, CDR2 FVKESK. The ends were cut back, 4 bases at V and 2 bases at J, with 24 bases in the middle. This CDR3 is built from 18 residues. In DNA, the CDR3 is TGTGCCAGCAGCCGATTGTCCCGGGGGCCGACGGAACCCTACGAGCAGTACTTC. This codes for CASSRLSRGPTEPYEQYF.

V and J are TRBV11-2 and TRBJ1-2; D gene unclear. The CDR3 covers 14 residues. In germline, CDR1 is SGHAT, CDR2 FQNNGV. With 1 base removed from V and 8 bases from J, the gap between germline ends came to 14 bases. CDR3 bases: TGTGCCAGCAGCTTAGGGATTGGCGAAAGCGGCTACACCTTC. It is translated as CASSLGIGESGYTF.

This clonotype was seen ten or more times. The J gene is TRBJ2-7, the V gene TRBV24-1, with 9 nucleotides matching TRBD1. This CDR3 region has 16 residues. Germline CDR1 is KGHDR and CDR2 is SFDVKD. Unmatched junction bases numbered 12, after V lost 4 bases and J lost 6 bases. The CDR3 DNA reads TGTGCCACCAGTGACCCGGGACAGGGCTCCGAGCGCGAGCAGTACTTC. The encoded protein is CATSDPGQGSEREQYF.

The V and J genes are TRBV19 and TRBJ1-1; the D gene is possibly TRBD1 (6 bases). Trimming pared 6 bases from V and 1 base from J, leaving 15 bases between. Germline CDR1 and CDR2: LNHDA and SQIVND (reference sequence). The CDR3 is 15 residues long. This CDR3 is CASSSQGGGNTEAFF. The CDR3 coding sequence is TGTGCCAGTAGCAGCCAGGGAGGGGGGAACACTGAAGCTTTCTTT.

The V and J genes are TRBV7-2 and TRBJ2-7; no clear D gene. The V and J ends lost 3 bases and 2 bases respectively, with 8 bases between them. This CDR3 region has 13 residues. The germline CDR1 and CDR2 sequences are SGHTA and FQGNSA. CDR3 loop: CASSLVRPYEQYF. The DNA of the CDR3 is TGTGCCAGCAGCTTGGTTCGTCCCTACGAGCAGTACTTC.

This clonotype was seen many times. This sequence joins TRBV7-8 and TRBJ1-5; D is uncertain. V gave up 5 bases and J gave up 9 bases, with 11 bases separating them. Looked up from germline, CDR1 is SGHVS and CDR2 is FQNEAQ. This CDR3 region has 12 residues. CDR3 bases: TGTGCCAGCAGCCGGTCGATGCGGCCCCAGCATTTT. Amino acids: CASSRSMRPQHF.

The chain carries TRBV2 and TRBJ2-5; D unresolved. The CDR3 covers 9 residues. V was trimmed by 6 bases and J by 7 bases, leaving 3 bases between them. Per the germline V gene, CDR1 is SNHLY and CDR2 is FYNNEI. The CDR3 region is CASRATQYF. The CDR3 DNA is TGTGCCAGCAGAGCGACCCAGTACTTC. Full variable domain (rest looked up from reference TRBV2 and TRBJ2-5): EPEVTQTPSHQVTQMGQEVILRCVPISNHLYFYWYRQILGQKVEFLVSFYNNEISEKSEIFDDQFSVERPDGSNFTLKIRSTKLEDSAMYFCASRATQYFGPGTRLLVL.